The subject of this entry is one T cell receptor beta chain. Its target is not known. V lost 0 bases to trimming and J lost 5 bases, with 8 bases between them. Germline CDR1 and CDR2: MNHNS and SASEGT. This CDR3 region has 14 residues. The data stem from a study of CD4 T cells in relation to SARS-CoV-2 and coronaviruses. Overall study context: The restricting HLA molecule for shared crossreactive spike epitopes was mapped.

Study findings and constraints: In around 63% of donors, memory CD4+ clonotypes crossrecognized SARS-CoV-2 and at least one common cold coronavirus spike. Culture-expanded clones reflect memory recall rather than primary priming during culture. Compared with monoreactive clones, crossreactive clones showed significantly weaker SARS-CoV-2 expansion.

Assay: immunoSEQ multiplex PCR; the TCRdb copy retains only in-frame clones and omits some. This sample has under 90,000 clones, with 85% to 95% found just once. CD4+ T cells from unexposed donors were obtained before the COVID-19 pandemic (2011-2018). V usage is TRBV6-1 and J usage is TRBJ1-3, with D possibly being TRBD1 (6 bases). The sequenced sample was naive CD4+ T cells from PBMCs. Subset noted: naive CD4+ T cells isolated by negative enrichment. This receptor was identified in a human donor in good health. The CDR3 region has the DNA TGTGCCAGCAGTGAAGCCACAGGGAGAAACACCATATATTTT. Protein sequence: CASSEATGRNTIYF.